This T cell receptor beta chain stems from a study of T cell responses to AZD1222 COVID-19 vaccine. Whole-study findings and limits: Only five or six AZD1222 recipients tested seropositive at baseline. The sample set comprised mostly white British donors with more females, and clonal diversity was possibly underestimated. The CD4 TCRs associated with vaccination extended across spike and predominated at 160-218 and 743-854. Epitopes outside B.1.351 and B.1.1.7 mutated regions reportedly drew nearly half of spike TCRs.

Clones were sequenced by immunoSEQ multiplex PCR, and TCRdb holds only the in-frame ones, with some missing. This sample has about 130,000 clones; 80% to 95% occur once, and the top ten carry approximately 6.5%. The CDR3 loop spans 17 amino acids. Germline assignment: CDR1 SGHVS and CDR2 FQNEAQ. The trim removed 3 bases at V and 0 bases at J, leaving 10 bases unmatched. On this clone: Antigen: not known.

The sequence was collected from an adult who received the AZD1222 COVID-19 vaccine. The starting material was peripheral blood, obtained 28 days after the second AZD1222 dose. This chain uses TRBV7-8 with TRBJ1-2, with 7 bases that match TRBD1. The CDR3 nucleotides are TGTGCCAGCAGCTTCTGGGGAAGACAGGGATCTAACTATGGCTACACCTTC. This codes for CASSFWGRQGSNYGYTF. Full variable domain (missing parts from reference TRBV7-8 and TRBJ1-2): GAGVSQSPRYKVAKRGQDVALRCDPISGHVSLFWYQQALGQGPEFLTYFQNEAQLDKSGLPSDRFFAERPEGSVSTLKIQRTQQEDSAVYLCASSFWGRQGSNYGYTFGSGTRLTVV.